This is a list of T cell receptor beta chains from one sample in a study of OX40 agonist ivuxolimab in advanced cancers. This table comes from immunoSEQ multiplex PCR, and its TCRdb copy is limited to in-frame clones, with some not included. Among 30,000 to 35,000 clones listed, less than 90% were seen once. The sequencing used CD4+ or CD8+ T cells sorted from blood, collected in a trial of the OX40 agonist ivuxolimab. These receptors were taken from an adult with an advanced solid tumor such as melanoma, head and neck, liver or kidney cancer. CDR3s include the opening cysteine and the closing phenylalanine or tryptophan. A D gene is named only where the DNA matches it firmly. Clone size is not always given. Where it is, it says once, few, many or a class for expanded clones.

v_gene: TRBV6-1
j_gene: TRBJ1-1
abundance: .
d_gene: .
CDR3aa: CASSEAVGNTEAFF
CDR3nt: TGTGCCAGCAGTGAAGCCGTAGGTAACACTGAAGCTTTCTTT

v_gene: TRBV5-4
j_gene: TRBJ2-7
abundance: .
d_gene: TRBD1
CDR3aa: CASRPDRGIYEQYF
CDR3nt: TGTGCCAGCAGACCTGACAGGGGGATCTACGAGCAGTACTTC

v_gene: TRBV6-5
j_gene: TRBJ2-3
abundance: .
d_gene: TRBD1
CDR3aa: CAIADRGGTDTQYF
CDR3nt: TGTGCCATCGCGGACAGGGGTGGAACAGATACGCAGTATTTT

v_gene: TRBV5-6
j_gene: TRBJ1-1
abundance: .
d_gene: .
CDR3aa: CASSLIGVGVNTEAFF
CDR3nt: TGTGCCAGCAGCTTGATCGGGGTTGGGGTGAACACTGAAGCTTTCTTT

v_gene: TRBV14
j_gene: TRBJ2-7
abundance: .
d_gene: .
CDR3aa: CASSPQGGGEQYF
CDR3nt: TGTGCCAGCAGCCCTCAAGGGGGGGGCGAGCAGTACTTC

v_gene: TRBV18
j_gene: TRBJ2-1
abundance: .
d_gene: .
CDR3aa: CASSPILRDNEQFF
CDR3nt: TGTGCCAGCTCACCAATACTCCGGGACAATGAGCAGTTCTTC

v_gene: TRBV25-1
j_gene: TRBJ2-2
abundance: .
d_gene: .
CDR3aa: CASSLRQGREDGELFF
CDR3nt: TGTGCCAGCAGCCTACGCCAGGGTCGAGAGGACGGGGAGCTGTTTTTT

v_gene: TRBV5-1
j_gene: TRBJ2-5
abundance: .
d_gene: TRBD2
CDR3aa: CASSLSSGEGETQYF
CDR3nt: TGCGCCAGCAGCTTGTCTAGCGGGGAGGGAGAGACCCAGTACTTC

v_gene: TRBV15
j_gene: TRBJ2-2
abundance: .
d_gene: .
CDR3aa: CATSRGTEYTGELFF
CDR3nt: TGTGCCACCAGCAGAGGAACAGAATACACCGGGGAGCTGTTTTTT

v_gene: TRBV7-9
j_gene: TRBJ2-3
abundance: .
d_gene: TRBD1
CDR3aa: CASSTGTGGSGTDTQYF
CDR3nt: TGTGCCAGCAGCACGGGGACAGGGGGCTCTGGCACAGATACGCAGTATTTT

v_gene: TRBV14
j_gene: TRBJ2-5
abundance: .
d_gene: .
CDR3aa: CASSQVLGWETQYF
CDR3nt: TGTGCCAGCAGCCAAGTTCTAGGGTGGGAGACCCAGTACTTC

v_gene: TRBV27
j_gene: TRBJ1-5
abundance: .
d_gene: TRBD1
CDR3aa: CASSLKGQTSNQPQHF
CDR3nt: TGTGCCAGCAGTTTGAAGGGACAGACTAGCAATCAGCCCCAGCATTTT

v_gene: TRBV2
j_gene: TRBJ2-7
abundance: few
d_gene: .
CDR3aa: CASRRTNNAYEQYF
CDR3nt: TGTGCCAGTCGACGGACAAACAACGCCTACGAGCAGTACTTC

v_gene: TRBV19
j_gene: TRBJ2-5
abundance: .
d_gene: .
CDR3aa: CASSSAETQYF
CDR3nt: TGTGCCAGTAGTTCAGCGGAGACCCAGTACTTC

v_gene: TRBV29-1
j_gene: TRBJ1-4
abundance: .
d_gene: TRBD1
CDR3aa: CSAQGGGDEKLFF
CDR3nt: TGCAGCGCCCAGGGGGGAGGAGACGAAAAACTGTTTTTT

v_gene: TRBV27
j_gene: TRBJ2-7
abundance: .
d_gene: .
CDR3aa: CASKRDGYYEQYF
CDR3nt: TGTGCCTCCAAAAGGGACGGATACTACGAGCAGTACTTC

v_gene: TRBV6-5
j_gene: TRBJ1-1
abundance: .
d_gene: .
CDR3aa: CASSYSRQMNTEAFF
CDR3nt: TGTGCCAGCAGTTACTCGAGACAGATGAACACTGAAGCTTTCTTT

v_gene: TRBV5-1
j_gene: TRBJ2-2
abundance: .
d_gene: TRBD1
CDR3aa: CASSFSQGVTGELFF
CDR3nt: TGCGCCAGCAGCTTTAGTCAGGGGGTCACCGGGGAGCTGTTTTTT

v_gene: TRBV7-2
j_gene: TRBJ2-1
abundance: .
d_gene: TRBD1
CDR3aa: CANSGQGYNEQFF
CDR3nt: TGTGCCAACTCGGGACAGGGGTACAATGAGCAGTTCTTC

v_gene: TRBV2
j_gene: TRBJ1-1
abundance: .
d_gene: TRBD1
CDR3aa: CASSYTGVPSTEAFF
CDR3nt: TGTGCCAGCAGTTACACAGGGGTCCCGAGCACTGAAGCTTTCTTT

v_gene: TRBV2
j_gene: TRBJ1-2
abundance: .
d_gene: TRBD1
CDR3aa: CASITGTGGGTYGYTF
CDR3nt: TGTGCCAGCATTACCGGGACAGGGGGCGGTACCTATGGCTACACCTTC

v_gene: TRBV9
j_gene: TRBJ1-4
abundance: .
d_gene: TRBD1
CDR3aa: CASSSRDRVPNEKLFF
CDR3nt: TGTGCCAGCAGCAGCCGGGACAGGGTCCCTAATGAAAAACTGTTTTTT

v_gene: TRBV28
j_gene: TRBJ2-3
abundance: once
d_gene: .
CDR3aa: CASSLRGVGTDTQYF
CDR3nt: TGTGCCAGCAGTTTACGCGGGGTGGGCACAGATACGCAGTATTTT

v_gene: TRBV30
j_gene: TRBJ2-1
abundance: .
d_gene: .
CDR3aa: CAWSPRGAEQFF
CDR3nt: TGTGCCTGGAGTCCCCGGGGAGCTGAGCAGTTCTTC

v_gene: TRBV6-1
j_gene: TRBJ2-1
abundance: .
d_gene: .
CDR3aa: CASNQAIYNEQFF
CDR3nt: TGTGCCAGCAATCAAGCGATCTACAATGAGCAGTTCTTC

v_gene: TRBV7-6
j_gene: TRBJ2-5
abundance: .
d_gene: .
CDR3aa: CASSLGSGQETQYF
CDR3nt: TGTGCCAGCAGCTTAGGGTCGGGACAAGAGACCCAGTACTTC

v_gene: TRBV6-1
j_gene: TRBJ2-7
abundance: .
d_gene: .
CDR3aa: CASSEASKWQGGYEQYF
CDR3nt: TGTGCCAGCAGTGAAGCCTCCAAGTGGCAGGGTGGTTACGAGCAGTACTTC

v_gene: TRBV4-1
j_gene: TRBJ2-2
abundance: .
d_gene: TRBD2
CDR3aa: CASSKGLAGVGELFF
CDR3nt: TGCGCCAGCAGCAAGGGACTAGCGGGGGTCGGGGAGCTGTTTTTT

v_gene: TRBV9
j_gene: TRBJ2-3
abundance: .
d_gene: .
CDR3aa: CASSVDEHTDTQYF
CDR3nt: TGTGCCAGCAGCGTAGATGAACACACAGATACGCAGTATTTT

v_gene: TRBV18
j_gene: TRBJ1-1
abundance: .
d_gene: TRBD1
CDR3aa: CASSPTLLTGGTEAFF
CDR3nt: TGTGCCAGCTCACCGACCCTTCTGACAGGGGGCACTGAAGCTTTCTTT

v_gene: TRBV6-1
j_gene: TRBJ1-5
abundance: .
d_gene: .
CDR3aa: CASAGHLSNQPQHF
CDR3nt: TGTGCCAGCGCTGGACACCTTAGCAATCAGCCCCAGCATTTT

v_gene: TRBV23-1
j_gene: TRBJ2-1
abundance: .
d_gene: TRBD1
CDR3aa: CASSQRGLSYNEQFF
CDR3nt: TGCGCCAGCAGTCAGAGGGGGCTTTCCTACAATGAGCAGTTCTTC

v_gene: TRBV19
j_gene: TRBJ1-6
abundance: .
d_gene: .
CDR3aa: CASSLVNSPLHF
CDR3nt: TGTGCCAGTAGTCTTGTAAATTCACCCCTCCACTTT

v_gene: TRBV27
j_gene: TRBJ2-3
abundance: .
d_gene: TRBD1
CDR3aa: CASGFQDRPGGTQYF
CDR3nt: TGTGCCAGCGGATTCCAGGACAGGCCCGGCGGTACGCAGTATTTT

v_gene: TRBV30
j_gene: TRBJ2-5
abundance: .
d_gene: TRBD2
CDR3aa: CAWSVWTGGGETQYF
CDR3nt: TGTGCCTGGAGTGTGTGGACGGGAGGTGGAGAGACCCAGTACTTC

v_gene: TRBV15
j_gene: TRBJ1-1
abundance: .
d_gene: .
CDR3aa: CATSMNRYQGNTEAFF
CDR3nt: TGTGCCACCAGCATGAATCGTTATCAAGGGAACACTGAAGCTTTCTTT

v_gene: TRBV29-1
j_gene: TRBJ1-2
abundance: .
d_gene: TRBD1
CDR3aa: CSVAGGGYGYTF
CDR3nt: TGCAGCGTAGCAGGGGGCGGCTATGGCTACACCTTC

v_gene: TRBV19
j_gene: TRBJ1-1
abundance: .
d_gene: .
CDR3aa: CASRRRAGNTEAFF
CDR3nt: TGTGCCAGTAGGCGGCGGGCGGGGAACACTGAAGCTTTCTTT